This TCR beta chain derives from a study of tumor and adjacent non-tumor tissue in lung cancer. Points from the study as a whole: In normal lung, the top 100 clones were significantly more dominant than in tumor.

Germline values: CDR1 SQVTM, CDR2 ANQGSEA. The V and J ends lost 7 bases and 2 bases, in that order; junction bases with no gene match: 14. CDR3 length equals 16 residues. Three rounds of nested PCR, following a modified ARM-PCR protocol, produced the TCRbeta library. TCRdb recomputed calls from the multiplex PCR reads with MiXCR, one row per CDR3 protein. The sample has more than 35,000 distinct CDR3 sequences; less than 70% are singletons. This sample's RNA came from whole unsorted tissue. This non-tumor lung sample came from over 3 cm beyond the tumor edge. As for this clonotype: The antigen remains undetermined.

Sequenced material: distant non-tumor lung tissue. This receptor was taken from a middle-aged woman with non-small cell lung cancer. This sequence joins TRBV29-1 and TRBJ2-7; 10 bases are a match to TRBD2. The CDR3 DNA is TGCAGCGCCGCCCACACTAGCGGGAAGAGAACCTACGAGCAGTACTTC. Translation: CSAAHTSGKRTYEQYF.